Included here is one T cell receptor (beta chain) sequence, with context. Indicated time point: baseline pretreatment blood. Treatment indicated: 15 Gy SBRT to primary tumor, nephrectomy 4 weeks later. CDR1 SGDLS and CDR2 YYNGEE come from the germline V gene. Trimming removed 0 bases from V and 2 bases from J; junction bases left unmatched: 9. The CDR3 contains 17 residues. This specimen comes from a study of radiation and T cells in renal cell carcinoma. The table came from immunoSEQ multiplex PCR; TCRdb's copy has only in-frame clones and leaves some out. The data hold about 150,000 clones, with about nine tenths observed a single time.

V is TRBV9 and J is TRBJ2-3; TRBD2 matches 7 bases. This receptor was identified in a woman in her seventies with renal cell carcinoma. This material consisted of blood, taken from a patient whose treatment included radiotherapy and nephrectomy. For the CDR3, the DNA is TGTGCCAGCAGCGTAGGACCTGGGCTAGCGGCCACAGATACGCAGTATTTT. Its translation: CASSVGPGLAATDTQYF.